This TCR beta chain comes out of a study of T cells in Graves' hyperthyroidism and ophthalmopathy. Study results and limitations: Ophthalmopathy was told apart from stable hyperthyroidism by a 13 V-J model.

The CDR3 runs 15 residues. The germline gives CDR1 SGHTA, CDR2 FQGNSA. With V trimmed by 3 bases and J by 0 bases, 1 base remained unmatched. This clonotype has a count of ten or more. Antigen: not known. Researchers took RNA transcripts and amplified the TCR beta CDR3 regions from them. The study used the HTBI primer set for a first-round RT-PCR of the TCR CDR3. TCRdb re-derived calls from the multiplex PCR reads in MiXCR, one entry per CDR3 protein. The sample includes 450,000 to 700,000 distinct CDR3 sequences, about half of them seen just once. This clonotype was obtained from an adult woman with Graves' disease, either hyperthyroidism or ophthalmopathy (not recorded which). The chain is built from TRBV7-2 and TRBJ2-7, with 11 bases fitting TRBD2. The sample consisted of peripheral blood or thyroid tissue (not recorded which). CDR3 in amino acids: CASSLTSGNSYEQYF. CDR3 nucleotides: TGTGCCAGCAGCTTGACTAGCGGGAACTCCTACGAGCAGTACTTC.